These 4 T cell receptor beta chains came from one sample sequenced in a study of CD8+CD57+ T cells in acquired aplastic anemia. CDR3 and TCR beta VDJ profiling relied on a genomic DNA template. One entry per CDR3 protein results from TCRdb running MiXCR on the reads. The sample records about 170,000 distinct CDR3 sequences, just under 65% being singletons. The sequencing input was sorted CD4+, CD8+, or CD8+CD57+ T cells (not recorded which) from PBMCs. These receptors were taken from a human donor in good health.

V is TRBV2 and J is TRBJ2-7; no definite D call. V was shortened by 7 bases and J by 7 bases, with 11 bases between the two germline ends. Germline V CDR1 and CDR2: SNHLY, FYNNEI. This CDR3 is built from 11 residues. The DNA of the CDR3 is TGTGCCAGCACAGGACGTTTGGAGCAGTACTTC. This translates into CASTGRLEQYF. Complete variable domain (other parts from reference TRBV2 and TRBJ2-7): EPEVTQTPSHQVTQMGQEVILRCVPISNHLYFYWYRQILGQKVEFLVSFYNNEISEKSEIFDDQFSVERPDGSNFTLKIRSTKLEDSAMYFCASTGRLEQYFGPGTRLTVT.

In its sample, this clonotype was seen a few times. The genes are TRBV20-1 and TRBJ2-7, with D perhaps TRBD1 or TRBD2 (6 bases each). Per the germline V gene, CDR1 is DFQATT and CDR2 is SNEGSKA (reference sequence). The CDR3 totals 14 residues. V lost 1 base and J lost 1, with 11 bases in between. DNA of the CDR3: TGCAGTGCTAGAGGGACAGCGGGTTCCTACGAGCAGTACTTC. It translates to CSARGTAGSYEQYF.

The chain carries TRBV15 and TRBJ2-2; the match to TRBD2 covers 7 bases. This CDR3 spans 15 amino acids. Trimming took 2 bases from V and 4 from J; bases not matched to a gene: 4. The germline CDR1 and CDR2 sequences are LNHNV and YYDKDF (reference sequence). For the CDR3, the DNA is TGTGCCACCAGCAGACTAGCGGAACCCACCGGGGAGCTGTTTTTT. Translation: CATSRLAEPTGELFF.

The CDR3 protein is CASSLGFGETQYF. DNA of the CDR3: TGTGCCAGCAGCCTCGGGTTTGGGGAGACCCAGTACTTC. The rearrangement links TRBV7-9 to TRBJ2-5; D gene unclear. Per germline, CDR1 SEHNR and CDR2 FQNEAQ (reference sequence). Trimming stripped 5 bases from V and 5 bases from J, with 12 bases between. The CDR3 runs 13 residues.